This T cell receptor (beta chain) was sequenced during a study of T cells in Graves' hyperthyroidism and ophthalmopathy. The CDR3 covers 14 residues. The ends were cut back, 3 bases at V and 1 base at J, with 9 bases in the middle. Authors of the study amplified TCR beta CDR3 regions from RNA transcripts. First-round RT-PCR targeting the TCR CDR3 was performed with the HTBI primer set. TCRdb ran MiXCR on the multiplex PCR reads and lists one entry per CDR3 protein. The table has around 570,000 distinct CDR3 sequences, just under 20% seen once. Fresh peripheral blood, approximately 10 ml, yielded the PBMCs. This clonotype was counted at least ten times.

The chain employs TRBV12-3 or TRBV12-4 and TRBJ2-5, with D unclear. This sequence was found in a man between 40 and 49 years old with Graves' ophthalmopathy. Sequencing was done on a sample of blood. DNA for the CDR3: TGTGCCAGCAGTTTTATGCCCAGCCAAGAGACCCAGTACTTC. It translates to CASSFMPSQETQYF.